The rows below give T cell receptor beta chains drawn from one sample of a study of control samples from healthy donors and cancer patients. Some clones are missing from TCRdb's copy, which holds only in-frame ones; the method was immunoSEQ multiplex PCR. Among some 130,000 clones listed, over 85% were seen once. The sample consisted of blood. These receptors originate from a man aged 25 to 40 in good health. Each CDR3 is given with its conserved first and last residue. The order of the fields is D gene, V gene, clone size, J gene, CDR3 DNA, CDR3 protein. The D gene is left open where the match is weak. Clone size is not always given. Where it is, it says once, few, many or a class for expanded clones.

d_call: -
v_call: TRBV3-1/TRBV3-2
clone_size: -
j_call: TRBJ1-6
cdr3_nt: TGTGCCAGCAGCCAAGTGACAGGCTATAATTCACCCCTCCACTTT
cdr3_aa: CASSQVTGYNSPLHF

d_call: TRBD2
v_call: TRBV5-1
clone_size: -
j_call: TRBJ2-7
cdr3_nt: TGCGCCAGCAGCGGACTAGCGGGGGGTTACTACGAGCAGTACTTC
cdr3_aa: CASSGLAGGYYEQYF

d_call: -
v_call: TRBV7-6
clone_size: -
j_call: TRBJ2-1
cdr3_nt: TGTGCCAGCAGCTTAGGACACGATTTCTACAATGAGCAGTTCTTC
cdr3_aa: CASSLGHDFYNEQFF

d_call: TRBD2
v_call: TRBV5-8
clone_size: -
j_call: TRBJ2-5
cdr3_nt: TGTGCCAGCAGCTTGTACGCTAGCGGAGAGACCCAGTACTTC
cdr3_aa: CASSLYASGETQYF

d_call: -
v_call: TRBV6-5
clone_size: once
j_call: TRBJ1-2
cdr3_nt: TGTGCCAGCAGTAACTTCGGGTACTACACCTTC
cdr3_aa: CASSNFGYYTF

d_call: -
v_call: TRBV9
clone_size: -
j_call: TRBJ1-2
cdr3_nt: TGTGCCAGCAGCGTAGTCCCCGGTGGGGGCGGGTATGGCTACACCTTC
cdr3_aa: CASSVVPGGGGYGYTF

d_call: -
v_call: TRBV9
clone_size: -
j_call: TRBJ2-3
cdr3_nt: TGTGCCAGCAGCGTAGAAGATACGCAGTATTTT
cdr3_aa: CASSVEDTQYF

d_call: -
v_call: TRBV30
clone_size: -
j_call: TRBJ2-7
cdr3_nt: TGTGCCTGGAGTGTACGGGGTAGCGGACCTTCCTACGAGCAGTACTTC
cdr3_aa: CAWSVRGSGPSYEQYF

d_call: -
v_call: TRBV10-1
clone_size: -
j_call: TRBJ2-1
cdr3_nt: TGCGCCAGCGCCGGGCAGCCCCTCAATGAGCAGTTCTTC
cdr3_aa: CASAGQPLNEQFF

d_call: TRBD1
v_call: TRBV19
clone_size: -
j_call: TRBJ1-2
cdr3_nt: TGTGCCAGTAGTATTTACGGGACAGGGCGCTATGGCTACACCTTC
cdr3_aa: CASSIYGTGRYGYTF

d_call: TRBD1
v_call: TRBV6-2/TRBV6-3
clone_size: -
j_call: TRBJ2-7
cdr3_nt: TGTGCCAGCAGCCCGATACCGGGACAGGGACCCTACGAGCAGTACTTC
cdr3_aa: CASSPIPGQGPYEQYF

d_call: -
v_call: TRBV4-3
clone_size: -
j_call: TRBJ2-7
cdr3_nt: TGCGCCAGCAGCCAAGATGACTCCAGGGTCTACGAGCAGTACTTC
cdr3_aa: CASSQDDSRVYEQYF

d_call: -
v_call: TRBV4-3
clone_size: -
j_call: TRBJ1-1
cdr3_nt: TGCGCCAGCAGCCACCAGGGAAACACTGAAGCTTTCTTT
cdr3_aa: CASSHQGNTEAFF

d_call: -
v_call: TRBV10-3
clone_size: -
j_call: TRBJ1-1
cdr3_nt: TGTGCCATCAGTGAAGGAGTGAACACTGAAGCTTTCTTT
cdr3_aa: CAISEGVNTEAFF

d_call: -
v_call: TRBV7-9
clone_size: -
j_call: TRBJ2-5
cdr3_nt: TGTGCCAGCAGCGAAGACAAGGCCCCAGTAGGGACCCAGTACTTC
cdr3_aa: CASSEDKAPVGTQYF

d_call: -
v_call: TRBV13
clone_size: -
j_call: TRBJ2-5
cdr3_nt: TGTGCCAGCAGCTTAGCGGCTAGTCTGAACCAAGAGACCCAGTACTTC
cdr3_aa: CASSLAASLNQETQYF

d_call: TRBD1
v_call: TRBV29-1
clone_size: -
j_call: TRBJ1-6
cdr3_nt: TGCAGCGCCAGGACAGGGTGGAATTCACCCCTCCACTTT
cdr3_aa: CSARTGWNSPLHF